This T cell receptor (beta chain) was retrieved from a study of cytomegalovirus exposure and HLA in healthy donors (TCRdb year 2017). About the study as a whole: An earlier analysis of some 550 of the donors reported 250 to 300 Gb of sequence data and around 120 million unique TCR beta sequences from about 200 million T cells. An early release that covered approximately 600 HLA-typed donors contained approximately 320 gigabases of sequencing data and tens of millions of unique TCR sequences. Among the roughly 400 genotyped donors, around 81% belonged to the genetic ancestry cluster associated with self-reported Caucasian donors. The aim of the study was to test whether cataloging public T cell receptors could identify signatures of past pathogen exposure. The study used immunosequencing to profile the T cell repertoires of 600 to 850 subjects and linked those repertoires to cytomegalovirus serostatus. A separate validation cohort of 90 to 150 different subjects was used in addition to the roughly 670-subject first cohort. High-throughput TCR immunosequencing, statistical association of individual TCRs with disease status, and machine learning were combined to predict cytomegalovirus infection status. In a later analysis, previously published TCR beta repertoires from fewer than 750 donors were re-analyzed and high-resolution HLA genotyping was added so that TCR occurrence patterns could be studied. In the later analysis, no new phenotypic data were used to find candidate immune exposures; instead, reliance was placed on TCR beta sequences and their occurrence across donors. To decide whether each TCR beta V gene segment behaved as functional or pseudogenic, an earlier analysis of 587 of the donors relied on high-throughput TCR beta sequencing. Donor age, sex, ethnicity and CMV serostatus were collected together with the repertoire data. Genome-wide SNP genotypes for about 65% of the roughly 670 donors were used in a later genetic analysis, which treated that subset as a discovery cohort. All discovery cohort repertoires had been generated using a single sequencing platform. HLA typing included class I and class II loci at four-digit resolution. Typing coverage differed by locus: A, B, C, DRB1 and DQB1 were typed in about 620-630 donors, DQA1 in about 550, DPA1 in around 600, and DPB1 in 450 to 490. Because of strong linkage in the cohort, roughly five DR-DQ haplotypes were treated as single units for association and clustering. On average, roughly 240,000 unique TCR beta nucleotide sequences were sequenced per donor among some 430 genotyped donors of the cohort, with about 17% of those sequences being non-productive. What the work shows at the level of the full study, not this receptor alone: Compared with equally common non-associated chains, HLA-associated TCR beta chains in a later analysis were more clonally expanded and had lower generation probabilities. The sequencing pipeline was judged likely to have produced a cluster of highly shared sequence variants as a technical artifact. The classifier was reported to diagnose cytomegalovirus status with high specificity and sensitivity in both the original cohort and the validation cohort. In a later genetic analysis, a missense DCLRE1C variant was associated with V-gene and J-gene trimming of TCR beta chains, and the association was replicated in an independent cohort. An earlier analysis of roughly 570 of the donors showed that most TCR beta V segments appeared in productive rearrangements either about 90% or about 30% of the time, which broadly matched IMGT annotations. Compared with the approximately 600-donor mean, donors in an Asian-associated ancestry cluster had fewer N-insertions in productive TCRs, according to a later genetic analysis. Because HLA typing was unavailable for some donors at each locus, only the typed subset was used in association tests. Assigning TCR associations to individual alleles was difficult when HLA alleles, especially DR and DQ, strongly co-occurred. A later analysis reported that several top co-occurrence clusters appeared linked to parvovirus B19, influenza, CMV and Epstein-Barr virus. Seventeen rarely observed V segments, including chromosome 9 orphons, were excluded from the earlier analysis of some 590 of the donors because counts were too low. Some IMGT-functional V segments, including TRBV6-2 and TRBV6-3, could not be distinguished by the 87-base-pair reads and were therefore excluded. The only immune exposure information available for the cohort was CMV serostatus. Three of the identified cytomegalovirus-associated TCR beta chains were confirmed in vitro to be specific for cytomegalovirus antigens. Sequencing depth was assumed to be roughly uniform across donors in the presence/absence analyses, though that assumption may not hold. In a later analysis, the rate of TCR association differed among HLA loci, with DRB1 alleles having the most associated TCRs and HLA-C alleles having the fewest. At a false discovery rate of 0.05, a later analysis linked around 15,000 TCR beta sequences to specific HLA alleles. Only TCR beta chains were sequenced in this cohort, and the absence of alpha or paired-chain data limited detectable features. The study gave a list of about 160 TCR beta chains associated with cytomegalovirus. Linkage disequilibrium might explain the correlated functional status among segregating V segments, but an unknown experimental factor could not be excluded. Most CMV-associated TCR beta chains appeared to be HLA-restricted in a later analysis, and the HLA associations seemed to be driven largely by CMV exposure. It was suggested by the authors that the approach could potentially be generalized to other disease states and immunological phenotypes. While some public TCRs were present in many individuals, most TCR sequences turned up only very rarely across donors. A further reported finding was that TCR beta sequences accurately predicted the HLA-A and HLA-B alleles for most subjects in the first cohort.

The library was generated by the immunoSEQ multiplex PCR assay. The multiplex PCR relied on a mix of 60 forward primers for TCR Vbeta segments and 13 reverse primers for TCR Jbeta segments. Amplification of the CDR3 region of rearranged TCR beta genes was performed with a multiplex PCR assay on genomic DNA. On the Illumina HiSeq System, the amplified TCR beta libraries were sequenced as 87-base-pair reads. From the authors' description of their analysis: In a later analysis, 70 million to 95 million unique TCR beta chains were counted across the 666 repertoires, and roughly 10 million of these chains were shared by at least two donors. Raw reads were error-corrected and collapsed into unique sequences by a nearest-neighbor algorithm in which closely related sequences were merged to remove PCR and sequencing errors. Alignment of CDR3 sequences to IMGT reference sequences was used to assign V, D and J gene segments. Each retained sequence needed at least a six-nucleotide match to both a V gene segment and a J gene segment. A rearrangement was called productive if the CDR3 had no stop codons and remained in frame with V and J, and every other rearrangement was called non-productive. CDR3 was defined by IMGT convention, running from the second conserved V-encoded cysteine to the conserved J-encoded phenylalanine. Sequences without an unambiguous match to a single V gene segment were excluded from the earlier analysis of 450 to 750 of the donors. An earlier analysis of a few hundred of the donors classified V segments as functional when productive rearrangements were above 56.7% and as segregating when the standard deviation between donors was above 5%. A statistical classification framework was built for diagnosing cytomegalovirus status from the catalog of TCR beta chain sequences. In a later analysis, V and J genes were assigned by comparing TCR nucleotide sequences against IMGT/GENE-DB human TR gene sequences. In a later analysis, CDR3 sequences and most-parsimonious VDJ recombination scenarios were assigned using the TCRdist pipeline. In a later analysis, each TCR beta chain was defined by its CDR3 amino acid sequence together with its V-gene family, and reads without a unique V-gene family were excluded. To address suspected cross-contamination and a sequencing artifact, a later analysis removed around 590 highly shared, low-generation-probability nucleotide sequences. In a later analysis, a clonal expansion index for each public chain was calculated from normalized within-repertoire ranks of inferred template counts. A later analysis computed generation probabilities with a VDJ recombination model fitted to out-of-frame rearrangements, and checked the results against IGoR. Hypergeometric tests were used in a later analysis to score TCR-TCR, TCR-HLA and TCR-CMV co-occurrence, with a repertoire-size bias correction applied to the TCR pairs. A later analysis estimated false discovery rates by permuting HLA or CMV assignments 20 times. In a later analysis, co-occurring TCRs were grouped with DBSCAN, and TCRdist sequence similarity was added when clustering was performed within HLA-allele-positive subsets. For co-occurrence clustering, repertoires with fewer than 30,000 or more than 120,000 public chains were excluded, along with five repertoires with anomalous nucleotide sharing. In its TCRdb copy, this immuneACCESS table keeps in-frame sequences only and misses some clones. Where compared with another copy, unresolved V genes explain less than half of these, and the others have no known cause. The DNA was the basis for D and trimming; V, J and clone size are from that table. The sample table contains 90,000 to 100,000 clones; only one count was recorded for 70% of them. Less than 2.5% of the sample comes from the top ten.

A note on this clone: It has no known antigen specificity. Within one base of it there is no much larger clone, and no base qualities were kept.

There are 14 amino acids in the CDR3, from cysteine to phenylalanine inclusive. Only the CDR3 DNA is retained, 42 bases long and in frame from the first base. V sheds 3 bases and J sheds 2 bases, leaving 11 bases between their ends. The germline V gene (reference sequence) specifies SEHNR as CDR1 and FQNEAQ as CDR2. The cohort was made up of approximately 670 healthy bone marrow donors. At the time of sampling, every cohort member was nominally healthy, though immune exposures that went unrecorded were likely present. The donor was CMV seronegative and was included in the group of several hundred seronegative cohort members. A peripheral blood sample was collected from each donor, and TCR beta sequencing was performed on peripheral blood mononuclear cells. The Qiagen DNeasy Blood Extraction Kit was used to extract genomic DNA from the blood cell samples.

The chain links TRBV7-9 with TRBJ2-7; TRBD2 is perhaps the D gene, given 5 matching bases. This sequence originates from a man aged 50-59 years in good health and CMV-seronegative. Sequenced material: PBMCs. The CDR3 amino acid sequence is: CASSFRDEAYEQYF. In nucleotide form, the sequence is TGTGCCAGCAGCTTCCGGGATGAAGCCTACGAGCAGTACTTC.